This passage covers 8 T cell receptor beta chains from one sample sequenced in a study of blood T cell repertoires in COVID-19. The repertoire was sequenced with immunoSEQ multiplex PCR; TCRdb's copy has only in-frame clones and lacks some. The sample includes around 190,000 clones, more than 75% of them seen just once. Sequencing was carried out using peripheral blood. These receptors were obtained from a woman aged 40 to 50 with COVID-19, enrolled during active disease.

The chain couples TRBV6-5 to TRBJ1-6; maybe TRBD1 (6 bases). The CDR3 has 14 amino acids. Germline V gene lookup returns CDR1 MNHEY and CDR2 SVGAGI. Trimming removed 6 bases at V and 10 bases at J, with 16 bases between. The CDR3 reads CASRLQGWTSPLHF. In nucleotides, the CDR3 is TGTGCCAGCAGGCTACAGGGATGGACCTCACCCCTCCACTTT.

V gene TRBV25-1 combines with J gene TRBJ1-5; D perhaps matches TRBD1 (5 bases). Germline CDR1 is MGHDK and CDR2 is SYGVNS. The CDR3 has 13 amino acids. V lost 8 bases to trimming and J lost 2 bases, with 10 bases between them. CDR3 nucleotide sequence: TGTGCCAGCGCAGGGATGGGCAATCAGCCCCAGCATTTT. Translating gives CASAGMGNQPQHF.

V gene TRBV5-1 combines with J gene TRBJ1-2, with D perhaps matching TRBD1 (6 bases). Trimming left V 4 bases short and J 5 bases short, with 18 bases between. CDR1 is SGHRS, CDR2 YFSETQ, per germline. CDR3 length: 15 residues. The DNA for the CDR3 is TGCGCCAGCAGCCCCGGTGGGGCGGGGGCTTATGGCTACACCTTC. Its translation: CASSPGGAGAYGYTF. The entire variable domain, with the rest obtained from reference TRBV5-1 and TRBJ1-2, is as follows: KAGVTQTPRYLIKTRGQQVTLSCSPISGHRSVSWYQQTPGQGLQFLFEYFSETQRNKGNFPGRFSGRQFSNSRSEMNVSTLELGDSALYLCASSPGGAGAYGYTFGSGTRLTVV.

The sample holds a few counts of this clone. This chain connects TRBV5-1 to TRBJ2-7; tentative D call: TRBD1 (6 bases). CDR1 is SGHRS, CDR2 YFSETQ, per germline. This CDR3 region has 14 residues. The V end was cut by 4 bases, the J end by 0 bases, with 11 bases between. The CDR3 nucleotides read TGCGCCAGCAGCCCTGAGGACAGCTCCTACGAGCAGTACTTC. It codes for CASSPEDSSYEQYF.

The CDR3 here is CASSQQGETQYF. The CDR3 DNA reads as TGTGCCAGCAGCCAACAGGGAGAGACCCAGTACTTC. The chain carries TRBV3-1 (or the pseudogene TRBV3-2) and TRBJ2-5, with D perhaps matching TRBD1 (5 bases). Germline CDR1 LGHDT, CDR2 YNNKEL (reference sequence). There are 12 residues in the CDR3. The V end was cut by 2 bases, the J end by 4 bases, with 5 bases between.

The rearrangement joins TRBV7-2 to TRBJ1-6; unclear D gene. Trimming stripped 5 bases from V and 8 bases from J, with 13 bases between. This CDR3 contains 14 residues. Germline CDR1 and CDR2: SGHTA and FQGNSA. The CDR3, as DNA: TGTGCCAGCAGCCCAGTCGCCCCTTATTCACCCCTCCACTTT. The encoded protein is CASSPVAPYSPLHF.

The chain is built from TRBV18 and TRBJ1-1; unclear D gene. The CDR3 is 14 amino acids. Germline V gives CDR1 KGHSH, CDR2 LQKENI. Trimming took off 1 base at V and 1 base at J, with 7 bases between the two ends. CDR3 bases: TGTGCCAGCTCACCACAGGAGGGGAACACTGAAGCTTTCTTT. This gives the protein CASSPQEGNTEAFF.

The genes are TRBV7-6 and TRBJ1-1; 8 bases agree with TRBD1. In germline, CDR1 is SGHVS, CDR2 FNYEAQ. The CDR3 has 16 amino acids. V trimming: 0 bases; J trimming: 4 bases; junction bases outside the gene matches: 7. Here the CDR3 DNA reads TGTGCCAGCAGCTTAGCCCTACTAACAGGGGGCACTGAAGCTTTCTTT. Amino acids: CASSLALLTGGTEAFF. Variable domain in full (rest from reference TRBV7-6 and TRBJ1-1): GAGVSQSPRYKVTKRGQDVALRCDPISGHVSLYWYRQALGQGPEFLTYFNYEAQQDKSGLPNDRFSAERPEGSISTLTIQRTEQRDSAMYRCASSLALLTGGTEAFFGQGTRLTVV.